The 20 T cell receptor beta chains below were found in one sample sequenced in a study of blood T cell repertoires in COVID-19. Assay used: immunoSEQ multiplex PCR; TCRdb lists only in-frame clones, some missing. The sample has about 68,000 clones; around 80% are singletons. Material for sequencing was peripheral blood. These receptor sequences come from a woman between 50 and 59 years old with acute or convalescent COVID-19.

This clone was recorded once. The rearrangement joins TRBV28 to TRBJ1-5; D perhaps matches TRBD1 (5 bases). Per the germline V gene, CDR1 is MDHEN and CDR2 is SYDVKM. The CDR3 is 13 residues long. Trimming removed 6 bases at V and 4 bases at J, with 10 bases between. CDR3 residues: CASRISGNQPQHF. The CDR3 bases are TGTGCCAGCAGGATCTCAGGGAATCAGCCCCAGCATTTT.

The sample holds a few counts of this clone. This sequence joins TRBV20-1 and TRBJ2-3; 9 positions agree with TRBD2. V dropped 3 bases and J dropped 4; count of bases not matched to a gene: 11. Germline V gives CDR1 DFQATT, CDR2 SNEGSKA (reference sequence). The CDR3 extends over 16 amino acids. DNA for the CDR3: TGCAGTGCTAGTGGAGATAGCGGGAGACGGGCAGATACGCAGTATTTT. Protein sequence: CSASGDSGRRADTQYF.

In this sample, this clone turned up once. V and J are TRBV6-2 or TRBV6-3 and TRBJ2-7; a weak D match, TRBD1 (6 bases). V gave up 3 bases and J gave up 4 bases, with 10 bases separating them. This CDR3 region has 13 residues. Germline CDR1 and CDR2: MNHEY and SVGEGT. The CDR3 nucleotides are TGTGCCAGCAGTTATTCAGGGGCGTACGAGCAGTACTTC. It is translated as CASSYSGAYEQYF.

DNA for the CDR3: TGCGCCAGCAGCCAAGCCCCGGTGAATAGCAATCAGCCCCAGCATTTT. Translation gives CASSQAPVNSNQPQHF. The chain has TRBV4-1 and TRBJ1-5; D unclear. CDR3 length: 16 amino acids. V shed 1 base and J shed 0 bases, with 10 bases lying between them. Germline V gene data show CDR1 as MGHRA and CDR2 as YSYEKL.

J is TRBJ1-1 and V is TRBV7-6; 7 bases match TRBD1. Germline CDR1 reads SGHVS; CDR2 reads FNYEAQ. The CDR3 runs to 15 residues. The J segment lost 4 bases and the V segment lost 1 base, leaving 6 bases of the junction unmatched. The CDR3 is CASSLGDRYSTEAFF. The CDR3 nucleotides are TGTGCCAGCAGCTTAGGGGACAGATACTCCACTGAAGCTTTCTTT.

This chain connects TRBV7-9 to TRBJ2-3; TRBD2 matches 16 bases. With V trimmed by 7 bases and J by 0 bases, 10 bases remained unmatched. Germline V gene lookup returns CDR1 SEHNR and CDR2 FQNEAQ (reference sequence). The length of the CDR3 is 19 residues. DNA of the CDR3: TGTGCCAGCACCGACCTGGGACTAGCGGGAGGGCCTAGCACAGATACGCAGTATTTT. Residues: CASTDLGLAGGPSTDTQYF.

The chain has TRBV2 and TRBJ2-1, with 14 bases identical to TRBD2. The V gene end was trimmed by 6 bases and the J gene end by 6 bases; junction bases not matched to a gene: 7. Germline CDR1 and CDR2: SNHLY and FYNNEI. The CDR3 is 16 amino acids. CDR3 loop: CASRKGLAGGLNEQFF. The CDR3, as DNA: TGTGCCAGCAGGAAAGGACTAGCGGGGGGTCTCAATGAGCAGTTCTTC.

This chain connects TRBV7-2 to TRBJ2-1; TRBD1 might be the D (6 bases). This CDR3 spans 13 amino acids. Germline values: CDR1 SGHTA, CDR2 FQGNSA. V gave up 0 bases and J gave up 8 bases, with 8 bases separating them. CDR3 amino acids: CASSLAHRDEQFF. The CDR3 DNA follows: TGTGCCAGCAGCTTAGCGCACAGGGATGAGCAGTTCTTC.

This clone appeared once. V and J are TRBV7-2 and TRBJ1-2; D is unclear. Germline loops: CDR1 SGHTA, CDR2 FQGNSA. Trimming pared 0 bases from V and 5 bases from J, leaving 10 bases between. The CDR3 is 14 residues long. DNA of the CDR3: TGTGCCAGCAGCTTAGCTGGTCGCGGATATGGCTACACCTTC. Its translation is CASSLAGRGYGYTF.

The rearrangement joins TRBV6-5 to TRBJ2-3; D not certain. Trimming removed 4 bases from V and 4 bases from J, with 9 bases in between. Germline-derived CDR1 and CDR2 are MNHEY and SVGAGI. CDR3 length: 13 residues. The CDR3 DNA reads TGTGCCAGCAGTTCAAACAGTGCAGATACGCAGTATTTT. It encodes CASSSNSADTQYF.

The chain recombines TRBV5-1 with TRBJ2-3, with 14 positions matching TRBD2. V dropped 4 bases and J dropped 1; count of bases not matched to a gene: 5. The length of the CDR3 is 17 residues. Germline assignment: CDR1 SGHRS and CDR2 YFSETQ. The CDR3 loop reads CASSPMTSGRGTDTQYF. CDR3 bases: TGCGCCAGCAGCCCCATGACTAGCGGGAGGGGCACAGATACGCAGTATTTT.

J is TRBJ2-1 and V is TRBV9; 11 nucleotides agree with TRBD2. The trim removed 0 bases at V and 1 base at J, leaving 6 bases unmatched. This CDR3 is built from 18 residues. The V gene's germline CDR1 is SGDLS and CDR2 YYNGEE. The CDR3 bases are TGTGCCAGCAGCGTAGGGCTAGCGGGAGGCGGATCCTACAATGAGCAGTTCTTC. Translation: CASSVGLAGGGSYNEQFF.

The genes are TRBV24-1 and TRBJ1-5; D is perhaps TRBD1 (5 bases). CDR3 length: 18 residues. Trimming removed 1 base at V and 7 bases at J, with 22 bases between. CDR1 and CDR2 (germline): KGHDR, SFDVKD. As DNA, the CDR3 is TGTGCCACCAGTGATTTACCGGCAGGGTTTGATTTTGTCCAGCCCCAGCATTTT. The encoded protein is CATSDLPAGFDFVQPQHF.

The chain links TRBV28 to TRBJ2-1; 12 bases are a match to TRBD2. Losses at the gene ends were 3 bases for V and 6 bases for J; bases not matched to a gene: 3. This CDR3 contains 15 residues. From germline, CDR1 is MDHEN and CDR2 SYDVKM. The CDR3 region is CASSFLAGGGNEQFF. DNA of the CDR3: TGTGCCAGCAGTTTCCTAGCGGGAGGGGGCAATGAGCAGTTCTTC. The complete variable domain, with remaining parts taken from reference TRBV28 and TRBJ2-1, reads DVKVTQSSRYLVKRTGEKVFLECVQDMDHENMFWYRQDPGLGLRLIYFSYDVKMKEKGDIPEGYSVSREKKERFSLILESASTNQTSMYLCASSFLAGGGNEQFFGPGTRLTVL.

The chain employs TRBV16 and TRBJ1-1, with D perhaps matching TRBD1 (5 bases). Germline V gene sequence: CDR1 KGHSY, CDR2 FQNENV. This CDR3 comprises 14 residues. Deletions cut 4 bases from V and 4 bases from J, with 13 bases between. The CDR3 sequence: CASSLQGSSTEAFF. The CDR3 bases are TGTGCCAGCAGCCTCCAGGGATCCAGCACTGAAGCTTTCTTT.

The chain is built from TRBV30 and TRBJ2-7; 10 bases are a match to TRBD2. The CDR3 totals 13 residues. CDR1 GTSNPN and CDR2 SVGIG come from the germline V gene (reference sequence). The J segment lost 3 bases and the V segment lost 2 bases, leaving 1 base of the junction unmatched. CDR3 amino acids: CAWSQREGYEQYF. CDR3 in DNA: TGTGCCTGGAGTCAGCGGGAGGGCTACGAGCAGTACTTC.

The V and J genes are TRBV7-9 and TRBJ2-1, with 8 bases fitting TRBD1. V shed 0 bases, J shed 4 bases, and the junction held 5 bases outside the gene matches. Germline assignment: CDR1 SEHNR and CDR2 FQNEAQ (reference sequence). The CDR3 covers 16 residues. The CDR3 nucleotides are TGTGCCAGCAGCTTAGCGTGGGGACAGGCTTACAATGAGCAGTTCTTC. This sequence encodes CASSLAWGQAYNEQFF.

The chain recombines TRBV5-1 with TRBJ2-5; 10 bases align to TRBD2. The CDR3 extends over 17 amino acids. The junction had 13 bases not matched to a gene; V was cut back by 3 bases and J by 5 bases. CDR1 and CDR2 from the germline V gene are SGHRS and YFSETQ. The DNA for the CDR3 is TGCGCCAGCAGCTCAGCTCCTAGCGGGAGTGGTTGGGAGACCCAGTACTTC. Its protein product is CASSSAPSGSGWETQYF.

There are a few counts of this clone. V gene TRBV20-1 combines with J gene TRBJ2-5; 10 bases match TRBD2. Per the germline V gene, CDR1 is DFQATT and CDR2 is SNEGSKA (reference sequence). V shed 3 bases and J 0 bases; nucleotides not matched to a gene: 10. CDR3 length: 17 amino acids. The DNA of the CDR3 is TGCAGTGCTAGTAAGGCTAGCGGGAGTTTACACCAAGAGACCCAGTACTTC. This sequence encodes CSASKASGSLHQETQYF.

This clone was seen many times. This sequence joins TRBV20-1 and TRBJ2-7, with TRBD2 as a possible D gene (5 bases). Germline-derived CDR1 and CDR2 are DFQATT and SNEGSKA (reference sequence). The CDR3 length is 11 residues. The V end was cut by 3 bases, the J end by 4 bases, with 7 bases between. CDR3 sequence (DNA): TGCAGTGCTAGTGGGAGATACGAGCAGTACTTC. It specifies CSASGRYEQYF.